This T cell receptor beta chain was retrieved from a study of response to subunit inactivated influenza vaccine. Study-level findings and limits: It was suggested by the authors that few new T cells are recruited by each seasonal influenza vaccination.

In TCRdb, the RT-PCR reads were re-called with MiXCR into one record per CDR3 protein. The repertoire holds under 850,000 distinct CDR3 sequences, with approximately 17% as singletons. Between the trimmed V and J ends, which lost 4 bases and 0 bases, there was a span of 9 bases. CDR3 length equals 14 residues. CDR1 is SGHTA and CDR2 is FQGNSA in the germline V gene. This clonotype was counted a few times. Its antigen is unidentified. The chain links TRBV7-2 to TRBJ1-1; D is perhaps TRBD1 (5 bases). The material sequenced was PBMCs from blood, taken less than 6 days after vaccination. This TCR came from a man aged 45 to 65 who received an inactivated influenza vaccine. CDR3 DNA: TGTGCCAGCAGCTGGAGGGGTGTGAACACTGAAGCTTTCTTT. This translates into CASSWRGVNTEAFF.